Below are 9 T cell receptor beta chains sequenced from a single sample in a study of T cell responses to AZD1222 COVID-19 vaccine. Using immunoSEQ multiplex PCR, the repertoire was profiled, and TCRdb retains in-frame clones only, with some absent. The top ten hold around 3.6% of the sample, which has 150,000 to 200,000 clones, around nine tenths seen once. The source material was peripheral blood, sampled 28 days after the second dose of the MenACWY control vaccine. The receptor source for this set is an adult who received the MenACWY meningococcal vaccine as a control.

CDR3 DNA sequence: TGTGCCAGCAGCCCCCTAGCGGGAGGGAGCACAGATACGCAGTATTTT. Residues: CASSPLAGGSTDTQYF. The V gene is TRBV7-3, the J gene TRBJ2-3; 12 nucleotides match TRBD2. This CDR3 contains 16 residues. The V gene's germline CDR1 is SGHTA and CDR2 FQGTGA. Germline trimming cut 5 bases from V and 0 bases from J; bases unmatched to any gene: 3.

The J gene is TRBJ1-1, the V gene TRBV7-2; 9 nucleotides agree with TRBD1. Germline V gene lookup returns CDR1 SGHTA and CDR2 FQGNSA. Trimming removed 5 bases from V and 13 bases from J; junction bases left unmatched: 17. The CDR3 extends over 15 amino acids. The CDR3 DNA reads TGTGCCAGCAGCCCTAGCTGGGACAGGGCTGAGTCGGGTTTCTTT. Its translation: CASSPSWDRAESGFF.

V is TRBV24-1 and J is TRBJ1-5; D remains ambiguous. The V end was cut by 4 bases, the J end by 0 bases, with 9 bases between. The CDR3 has 15 amino acids. Germline V gives CDR1 KGHDR, CDR2 SFDVKD. The CDR3 sequence: CATSETRGSNQPQHF. CDR3 coding DNA: TGTGCCACCAGTGAAACCCGGGGTAGCAATCAGCCCCAGCATTTT.

The chain recombines TRBV6-5 with TRBJ1-4; tentatively, D is TRBD1 (5 bases). The V gene lost 10 bases and the J gene lost 8 bases, with 14 bases spanning the gap. This CDR3 is 12 amino acids long. CDR1 is MNHEY, CDR2 SVGAGI, per germline. As DNA, the CDR3 is TGTGCCACCCTTGGGGAGGGGGAAAAACTGTTTTTT. Protein product: CATLGEGEKLFF.

The chain combines TRBV19 with TRBJ1-2; D gene ambiguous. The CDR3 extends over 14 amino acids. CDR1 and CDR2 from the germline V gene are LNHDA and SQIVND (reference sequence). The ends were cut back, 3 bases at V and 2 bases at J, with 10 bases in the middle. DNA of the CDR3: TGTGCCAGTAGTATTGGGGTGTCAAACTATGGCTACACCTTC. Its protein product is CASSIGVSNYGYTF.

The rearrangement uses TRBV14 and TRBJ1-1; no clear D. The V end was cut by 4 bases, the J end by 0 bases, with 6 bases between. Germline values: CDR1 SGHDN, CDR2 FVKESK. The CDR3 length is 13 residues. The CDR3 nucleotides read TGTGCCAGCAGCCCAAGAATGAACACTGAAGCTTTCTTT. It specifies CASSPRMNTEAFF.

This chain links TRBV5-1 with TRBJ1-1; 11 bases match TRBD1. Trimming took 4 bases from V and 0 from J; bases not matched to a gene: 11. This CDR3 has 18 residues. Germline-derived CDR1 and CDR2 are SGHRS and YFSETQ. The CDR3 nucleotides read TGCGCCAGCAGCCCATTTTACGGGACAGGGGGTATGAACACTGAAGCTTTCTTT. Residues: CASSPFYGTGGMNTEAFF.

This chain links TRBV14 with TRBJ1-6; D gene uncertain. V was shortened by 4 bases and J by 7 bases, with 5 bases between the two germline ends. The CDR3 spans 12 residues. From germline, CDR1 is SGHDN and CDR2 FVKESK. The DNA of the CDR3 is TGTGCCAGCAGCCCGGGGAATTCACCCCTCCACTTT. Translation gives CASSPGNSPLHF.

This sequence joins TRBV7-2 and TRBJ1-5; tentative D call: TRBD1 (6 bases). Between the trimmed V and J ends, which lost 1 base and 4 bases, there was a span of 11 bases. Germline CDR1 is SGHTA and CDR2 is FQGNSA. The CDR3 runs to 15 residues. CDR3 nucleotide sequence: TGTGCCAGCAGCTTAGGGGGGCGGGGTAATCAGCCCCAGCATTTT. Translation: CASSLGGRGNQPQHF.